Here is one T cell receptor (beta chain) with its context. Its target is unknown. The CDR3 runs to 12 residues. Trimming left V 5 bases short and J 8 bases short, with 12 bases between. Germline V gene lookup returns CDR1 SGHTA and CDR2 FQGNSA. These data belong to a study of cytomegalovirus exposure and HLA in healthy donors. Study-level findings and limits: High sensitivity and specificity were reportedly achieved when the classifier diagnosed cytomegalovirus status. Later on, an analysis found that several of the most significant clusters appeared to be linked to common viral pathogens, which included parvovirus B19. An analysis was carried out later, and it reportedly showed fewer N-insertions in an Asian-associated ancestry cluster than the approximately 610-donor mean. Researchers catalogued over 150 TCR beta chains as cytomegalovirus-associated.

PCR involved 60 Vbeta and 13 Jbeta primers. Assay used: immunoSEQ multiplex PCR; TCRdb lists only in-frame clones, some missing. The sample comprises 90,000 to 120,000 clones, 75% to 85% of which are singletons, and more than 0.95% rests with the top ten. This clonotype was sampled from a woman younger than 35 in good health and CMV-seronegative. J is TRBJ1-2 and V is TRBV7-2, with unresolved D. Sequenced sample: PBMCs. The CDR3 sequence is CASSIESLGYTF. CDR3 nucleotide sequence: TGTGCCAGCAGCATCGAAAGCTTGGGCTACACCTTC.